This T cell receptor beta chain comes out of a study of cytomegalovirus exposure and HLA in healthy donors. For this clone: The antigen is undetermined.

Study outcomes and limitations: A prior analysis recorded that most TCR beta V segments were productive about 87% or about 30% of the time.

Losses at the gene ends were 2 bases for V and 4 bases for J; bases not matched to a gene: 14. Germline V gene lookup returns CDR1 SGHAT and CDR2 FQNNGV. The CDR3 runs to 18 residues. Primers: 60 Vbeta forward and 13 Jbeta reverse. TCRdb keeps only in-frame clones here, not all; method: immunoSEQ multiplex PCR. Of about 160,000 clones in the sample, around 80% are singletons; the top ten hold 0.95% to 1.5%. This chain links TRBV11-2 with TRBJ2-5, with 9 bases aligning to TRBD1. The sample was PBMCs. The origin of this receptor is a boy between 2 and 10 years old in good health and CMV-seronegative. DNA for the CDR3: TGTGCCAGCAGCTTAAGGGCCTCGACAGGGGGATTGGGAGAGACCCAGTACTTC. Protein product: CASSLRASTGGLGETQYF.